This TCR beta chain was found in a study of CD8+CD57+ T cells in acquired aplastic anemia. Study-wide context: Sorted CD4+ and CD8+ cells yielded DNA averaging approximately 3.4 ug.

An expansion of CD8+CD57+ cells by flow cytometry had been shown in patients chosen for sequencing. It was genomic DNA that served as the template for profiling TCR beta VDJ and CDR3. A single record per CDR3 protein comes from TCRdb applying MiXCR to the reads. The sample carries 250,000 to 300,000 distinct CDR3 sequences, 45% to 65% recorded once. The CDR3 is 13 amino acids. CDR1 and CDR2 from the germline V gene are MGHDK and SYGVNS. V was pared by 3 bases and J by 2 bases, with 6 bases between. V and J are TRBV25-1 and TRBJ2-3, with TRBD2 as a possible D gene (5 bases). The source of this sequence is a human donor with aplastic anemia. Sequenced sample: sorted CD4+, CD8+, or CD8+CD57+ T cells (not recorded which) from PBMCs. This CDR3 reads CASSDGDTDTQYF. The CDR3 DNA is TGTGCCAGCAGTGACGGGGACACAGATACGCAGTATTTT.